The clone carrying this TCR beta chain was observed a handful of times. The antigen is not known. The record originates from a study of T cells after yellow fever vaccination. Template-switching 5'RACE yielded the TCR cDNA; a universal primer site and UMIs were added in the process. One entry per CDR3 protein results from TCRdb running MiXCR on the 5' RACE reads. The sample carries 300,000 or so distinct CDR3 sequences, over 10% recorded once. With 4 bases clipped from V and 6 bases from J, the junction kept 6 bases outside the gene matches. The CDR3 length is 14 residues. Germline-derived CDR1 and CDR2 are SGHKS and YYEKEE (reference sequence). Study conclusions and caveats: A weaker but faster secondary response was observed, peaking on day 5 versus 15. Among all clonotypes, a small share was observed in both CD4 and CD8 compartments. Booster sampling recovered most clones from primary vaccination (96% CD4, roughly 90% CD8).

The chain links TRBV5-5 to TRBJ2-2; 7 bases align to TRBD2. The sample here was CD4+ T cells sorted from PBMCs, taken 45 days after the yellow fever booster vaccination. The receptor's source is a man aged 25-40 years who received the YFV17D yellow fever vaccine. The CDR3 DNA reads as TGTGCCAGCAGCCTTCGGGGGGACCCCGGGGAGCTGTTTTTT. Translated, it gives CASSLRGDPGELFF.